These 23 T cell receptor beta chains originate from one sample sequenced in a study of tumor-infiltrating lymphocytes in primary liver carcinoma. TCR beta cDNA came from roughly 0.45 ug total RNA, primed with a constant-region primer. Each TCR beta library was derived from three nested multiplex PCR rounds that employed slightly modified ARM-PCR. TRBV1-TRBV30 forward primers paired with a C-beta reverse primer drove the first two PCR rounds, ten to eleven cycles each. TCRdb recomputed calls from the multiplex PCR reads with MiXCR, one row per CDR3 protein. The sample includes approximately 40,000 distinct CDR3 sequences, around 70% of them seen just once. Co-extracted RNA and DNA came from 20-30 mg of unsorted bulk tissue. Material: liver tumor tissue from sampling region 2. Subset here: tumor region T2, inferior pole. The source of these receptors is a man aged 40-49 years with primary liver carcinoma and hepatitis B virus infection.

This chain connects TRBV4-2 to TRBJ2-3; a weak D match, TRBD2 (6 bases). The germline gives CDR1 LGHNA, CDR2 YNFKEQ. Trimming removed 8 bases at V and 2 bases at J, with 11 bases between. This CDR3 region has 13 residues. CDR3 sequence (DNA): TGTGCCAGCTGTCGGGAGTTCACAGATACGCAGTATTTT. Translated: CASCREFTDTQYF.

With respect to this clonotype: The final CDR3 position lacks the conserved phenylalanine or tryptophan, pointing to a likely read error. The chain joins TRBV6-2 or TRBV6-3 to TRBJ2-7, with TRBD1 matching 7 bases. The CDR3 contains 14 residues. Losses at the gene ends were 9 bases for V and 5 bases for J; bases not matched to a gene: 13. CDR1 is MNHEY, CDR2 SVGEGT, per germline. CDR3 sequence reads: CASSLRDSAHEQYS. In DNA, the CDR3 is TGTGCCAGTAGCCTCCGGGACAGTGCCCACGAGCAGTACTCC.

This clonotype was observed at least ten times. The chain links TRBV10-3 to TRBJ2-1; TRBD2 matches 16 bases. CDR3 size: 16 residues. The germline V gene encodes CDR1 ENHRY and CDR2 SYGVKD. V gave up 6 bases and J gave up 6 bases; unmatched junction bases: 5. This CDR3 reads CAISPGLAGGVNEQFF. Written as DNA, the CDR3 is TGTGCCATCAGCCCGGGACTAGCGGGAGGGGTCAATGAGCAGTTCTTC.

In this sample, this clonotype turned up once. The junction and the germline gene differ at one end; a read error may be behind it. The rearrangement links TRBV11-1 to TRBJ2-1; TRBD2 matches at 11 bases. The CDR3 has 18 residues. The germline V gene has CDR1 SGHAT and CDR2 FQDESV (reference sequence). Written as DNA, the CDR3 is TGTGCCAACAGCTTAAGATTCCTAGCGGGAGGATCCTACAATGAGCAGTTTTTC. This encodes CANSLRFLAGGSYNEQFF.

Remarks on this clonotype: At one of its ends the junction is not consistent with the germline gene, which may arise from a read error. The rearrangement links TRBV6-2 or TRBV6-3 to TRBJ2-5; 8 positions match TRBD2. Germline V lookup: CDR1 MNHEY, CDR2 SVGEGT. This CDR3 is built from 15 residues. The CDR3: CARSLAGREQETHYF. The CDR3 region has the DNA TGTGCCAGATCCTTAGCGGGACGCGAGCAAGAGACCCACTACTTC.

As to this clonotype: One end of the junction does not line up with germline, which may come from a read error. The rearrangement joins TRBV28 to TRBJ2-7, with a weak D call TRBD2 (6 bases). Germline CDR1 MDHEN, CDR2 SYDVKM. This CDR3 is built from 14 residues. The CDR3 DNA reads as TGTGCCAGCAATTTAGGCGGGAAAACCTACGAACAGTACTTC. Its translation is CASNLGGKTYEQYF.

As concerns this clonotype: The junction and the germline gene differ at one end; a read error may be behind it. The chain links TRBV10-3 to TRBJ1-5; D is ambiguous. The germline V gene encodes CDR1 ENHRY and CDR2 SYGVKD. The CDR3 runs to 14 residues. CDR3 DNA: TGTGCCATCAGTGAGATAGTAGACAATCAGCCCCTGCATTTT. Translating gives CAISEIVDNQPLHF.

This clonotype turned up a few times. This may be a read error: a much more frequent sequence differs by one nucleotide. The chain joins TRBV11-2 to TRBJ2-6, with D tentatively TRBD1 or TRBD2 (5 bases each). Germline CDR1 and CDR2: SGHAT and FQNNGV. This CDR3 comprises 17 residues. The CDR3 loop is CAIETGVPVTGANILTF. The CDR3 DNA is TGTGCCATCGAAACCGGGGTCCCGGTCACTGGGGCCAACATCCTGACTTTC.

Regarding this clonotype: The junction differs from germline at one of its ends, possibly a read error. The V gene is TRBV14, the J gene TRBJ2-1; 7 bases line up with TRBD2. The CDR3 is made up of 16 amino acids. Looked up from germline, CDR1 is SGHDN and CDR2 is FVKESK. The CDR3 reads CASSAAAGWVNNEPFF. In DNA form, the CDR3 reads TGTGCTAGCAGTGCCGCAGCGGGATGGGTAAACAATGAGCCGTTCTTC.

Of note for this clonotype: The conserved final phenylalanine or tryptophan is absent from the CDR3, which likely points to a read error. The V gene is TRBV13, the J gene TRBJ2-3; weak D call: TRBD2 (5 bases). This CDR3 has 16 amino acids. CDR1 is PRHDT and CDR2 is FYEKMQ in the germline V gene (reference sequence). DNA of the CDR3: TGTGCCAGCAGCTTAGTAGGCGGGCGAGGCACAGATGCGCAGTATTTA. It encodes CASSLVGGRGTDAQYL.

A word on this clonotype: The CDR3 ends on some other residue instead of the conserved phenylalanine or tryptophan, so this is likely a read error. J is TRBJ2-5 and V is TRBV7-3; 7 positions match TRBD1. This CDR3 region has 15 residues. The ends lost 5 bases at V and 2 bases at J; junction bases unmatched: 8. Germline assignment: CDR1 SGHTA and CDR2 FQGTGA. The CDR3 DNA is TGTGCCAGCAGCGCAACAGGGGATGGGCAAGAGACCCAGTACCTC. Translating it yields CASSATGDGQETQYL.

The chain uses TRBV11-1 and TRBJ1-6, with D perhaps matching TRBD1 (5 bases). V lost 10 bases and J 11 bases, leaving 18 bases between the germline ends. Per germline, CDR1 SGHAT and CDR2 FQDESV (reference sequence). The CDR3 length is 13 residues. DNA of the CDR3: TGTGCCAACACCCGGACACTGGTTCCACCCCTCCACTTT. Translated: CANTRTLVPPLHF.

The chain employs TRBV6-1 and TRBJ2-7, with D possibly called TRBD1 or TRBD2 (5 bases each). CDR1 and CDR2 (germline): MNHNS, SASEGT. This CDR3 spans 15 amino acids. V lost 7 bases and J 12 bases, leaving 28 bases between the germline ends. The CDR3 is CASTPLGTATMRRYF. CDR3 sequence (DNA): TGTGCCAGCACCCCCCTCGGGACGGCTACTATGAGACGGTACTTC.

Turning to this clonotype: One end of the junction is discordant with germline, which a read error may explain. The chain couples TRBV6-1 to TRBJ2-2; a possible D gene is TRBD2 (5 bases). This CDR3 is built from 14 residues. CDR1 MNHNS and CDR2 SASEGT come from the germline V gene. CDR3 sequence (DNA): TGTGCCAGCAAACCGAGGACTGGCACCGGGAAGCTGTTTTTT. Its protein is CASKPRTGTGKLFF.

As concerns this clonotype: At one end, the junction sequence differs from germline, possibly due to a read error. This chain links TRBV12-3 or TRBV12-4 with TRBJ2-5; a weak D match, TRBD2 (6 bases). The CDR3 spans 12 residues. The CDR3 sequence: CTSNLARETQYF. The CDR3 DNA sequence: TGTACCAGCAATCTAGCGCGGGAGACCCAGTACTTC.

This clonotype was counted many times. This chain connects TRBV6-5 to TRBJ2-3; 8 positions match TRBD2. V was pared by 0 bases and J by 2 bases, with 4 bases of the junction left unmatched. The germline gives CDR1 MNHEY, CDR2 SVGAGI. The CDR3 contains 16 residues. The CDR3 bases are TGTGCCAGCAGTTACTCTTTAGCGGGGTACACAGATACGCAGTATTTT. It encodes CASSYSLAGYTDTQYF.

Points on this clonotype: At one end the junction does not follow the germline gene, possibly because of a read error. The chain combines TRBV28 with TRBJ1-1, with 8 bases fitting TRBD1. The CDR3 contains 15 residues. Germline V gives CDR1 MDHEN, CDR2 SYDVKM. CDR3 nucleotide sequence: TGTGCCAGCATCCCTGACCAGGGGGCCGACATTGAAGCTTCCTTT. Translating gives CASIPDQGADIEASF.

This clonotype appeared many times. The chain recombines TRBV5-1 with TRBJ1-2, with 7 nucleotides matching TRBD1. The V gene's germline CDR1 is SGHRS and CDR2 YFSETQ. The CDR3 runs 19 residues. V trimming: 4 bases; J trimming: 2 bases; junction bases outside the gene matches: 20. The CDR3 nucleotides are TGCGCCAGCAGCAGCCCCTCGACAGGGACGGGGGAAGGGAACTATGGCTACACCTTC. Its translation is CASSSPSTGTGEGNYGYTF.

The V gene is TRBV6-5, the J gene TRBJ2-3; 7 bases agree with TRBD2. This CDR3 comprises 11 residues. Germline lookup yields CDR1 MNHEY and CDR2 SVGAGI. The CDR3 sequence: CVSTLGGKQYF. CDR3 in DNA: TGTGTTAGCACCCTCGGGGGGAAGCAGTATTTT.

Comment on this clonotype: One junction end disagrees with the germline gene, perhaps due to a read error. The rearrangement uses TRBV29-1 and TRBJ1-1, with 7 bases identical to TRBD1. Germline V gives CDR1 SQVTM, CDR2 ANQGSEA. The CDR3 is made up of 12 amino acids. CDR3 sequence: CSIIRGNTEAYF. The CDR3 DNA is TGCAGCATTATCAGGGGGAACACTGAAGCTTACTTT. The full variable domain, its missing parts supplied by reference TRBV29-1 and TRBJ1-1, is SAVISQKPSRDICQRGTSLTIQCQVDSQVTMMFWYRQQPGQSLTLIATANQGSEATYESGFVIDKFPISRPNLTFSTLTVSNMSPEDSSIYLCSIIRGNTEAYFGQGTRLTVV.

Points on this clonotype: One junction end disagrees with the germline gene, perhaps due to a read error. The rearrangement joins TRBV7-9 to TRBJ2-3; 7 positions match TRBD1. The V gene's germline CDR1 is SEHNR and CDR2 FQNEAQ (reference sequence). This CDR3 is 15 amino acids long. CDR3 loop: CVSSPRQGWTDTQYF. The CDR3 DNA follows: TGTGTCAGCAGCCCGCGACAGGGATGGACAGATACGCAATATTTT.

For this clonotype: A junction end diverges from the germline sequence, so it may reflect a read error. The chain carries TRBV11-1 and TRBJ2-4; weak D call: TRBD1 (5 bases). Germline CDR1 and CDR2: SGHAT and FQDESV (reference sequence). This CDR3 region has 17 residues. For the CDR3, the DNA is TGTGCTAGCAGCCCCAGGACAAGTCCGGGAGCCAAAAACATTCAGTACTTC. Translated, it gives CASSPRTSPGAKNIQYF.

On this clonotype itself: An end of the junction does not agree with germline; a read error may underlie this. J is TRBJ2-3 and V is TRBV29-1, with a possible D match to TRBD2 (6 bases). Germline CDR1 reads SQVTM; CDR2 reads ANQGSEA. The CDR3 extends over 15 amino acids. This CDR3 is CSVEGGAGITDMQYF. The CDR3 nucleotides read TGCAGCGTTGAAGGCGGGGCCGGCATTACAGATATGCAGTATTTT.